This TCR beta chain appears in the sequencing data of a study of cytomegalovirus exposure and HLA in healthy donors. Amplification used 60 Vbeta primers and 13 Jbeta primers. The repertoire was sequenced with immunoSEQ multiplex PCR; TCRdb's copy has only in-frame clones and lacks some. The sample carries roughly 150,000 clones, about 85% recorded once. The CDR3 extends over 13 amino acids. CDR1 is MNHEY, CDR2 SVGAGI, per germline. The germline V and J ends were trimmed by 10 bases and 4 bases, with 13 bases remaining between them. This clone was recorded once. The sample consisted of PBMCs. This receptor was obtained from a boy between 2 and 15 years old in good health and CMV-seronegative. This chain uses TRBV6-5 with TRBJ2-2, with D perhaps TRBD1 (5 bases). CDR3 loop: CATQDSFTGELFF. CDR3 in DNA: TGTGCCACTCAAGACAGTTTCACCGGGGAGCTGTTTTTT.